This TCR beta chain was identified during a study of T-cell reconstitution after alpha-beta-depleted transplantation in children. The V gene's germline CDR1 is MNHEY and CDR2 SVGEGT. V was clipped by 4 bases and J by 1 base, with 11 bases between them. This CDR3 is built from 14 residues. It was with unique molecular identifiers that the TCRbeta library was prepared. TCRdb reprocessed the PCR reads with MiXCR, giving one entry per CDR3 protein. The sample holds roughly 500,000 distinct CDR3 sequences; less than 35% are singletons and the top ten take approximately 2.3%. This rearrangement joins TRBV6-2 or TRBV6-3 to TRBJ2-7; D is unresolved. This clonotype originated in a human donor who donated a stem cell graft to a child with aplastic anemia. Specimen: PBMCs from the stem cell graft donor, collected from the stem cell graft. The CDR3: CASSSAKTSYEQYV. The CDR3 nucleotides read TGTGCCAGCAGTTCGGCTAAGACGTCCTACGAGCAGTACGTC.